These 15 T cell receptor beta chains share one sample of origin, sequenced in a study of shared clonotypes between healthy human individuals. Libraries were prepared by immunoSEQ multiplex PCR; TCRdb keeps only in-frame clonotypes and omits some of them. The sample has roughly 2 million clones; 85% to 95% are singletons. The sequenced sample was naive CD4+ T cells sorted from blood. As to subset: CD45RA+ positively selected. These receptors were taken from a man aged 18-30 years in good health.

V gene TRBV7-3 combines with J gene TRBJ1-1; D is perhaps TRBD1 (6 bases). The length of the CDR3 is 14 residues. Germline V gene lookup returns CDR1 SGHTA and CDR2 FQGTGA. The V end lost 6 bases, the J end lost 0 bases, and 11 bases lay between the germline ends. The CDR3 DNA is TGTGCCAGCAGGGGAACAGGGTTGAACACTGAAGCTTTCTTT. Amino acid sequence: CASRGTGLNTEAFF.

The rearrangement links TRBV7-9 to TRBJ2-5, with 12 bases that match TRBD1. Per germline, CDR1 SEHNR and CDR2 FQNEAQ (reference sequence). The CDR3 length is 17 residues. Unmatched junction bases numbered 8, after V lost 5 bases and J lost 1 base. The CDR3 coding sequence is TGTGCCAGCAGCCAATCACCGGGACAGGGGGCCCAAGAGACCCAGTACTTC. Amino acids: CASSQSPGQGAQETQYF.

This clone was seen a single time. The genes are TRBV5-8 and TRBJ2-7, with a weak D call TRBD1 (6 bases). Germline CDR1 reads SGHTS; CDR2 reads YDEGEE. The CDR3 is 14 amino acids. V was cut by 1 base and J by 9 bases, with 17 bases left in between. The CDR3 DNA reads as TGTGCCAGCAGCTTGTTCTCAGGGGCCACCTGGCAGTACTTC. Amino acids: CASSLFSGATWQYF.

This clone was detected only once. This chain uses TRBV2 with TRBJ2-2; 8 bases line up with TRBD2. Trimming removed 6 bases from V and 2 bases from J; junction bases left unmatched: 8. Germline values: CDR1 SNHLY, CDR2 FYNNEI. The CDR3 consists of 16 residues. The CDR3 reads CASRYQSGGNTGELFF. CDR3 in DNA: TGTGCCAGCAGGTACCAAAGCGGGGGAAACACCGGGGAGCTGTTTTTT.

This clone was detected only once. The chain recombines TRBV18 with TRBJ2-3, with TRBD2 matching 7 bases. Per the germline V gene, CDR1 is KGHSH and CDR2 is LQKENI. CDR3 length: 14 amino acids. Trimming took 6 bases from V and 6 from J; bases not matched to a gene: 9. This chain's CDR3 is CASSPPGREDTQYF. The CDR3 DNA reads as TGTGCCAGCTCGCCGCCTGGGCGGGAGGATACGCAGTATTTT.

With regard to this clone: At one end the junction does not follow the germline gene, possibly because of a read error. CDR3 in amino acids: CASSPSSTGGASGNQPQHF. For the CDR3, the DNA is TGTGCTAGCAGCCCCTCCTCGACAGGGGGCGCGTCGGGCAATCAGCCCCAGCATTTT. The V gene is TRBV7-7, the J gene TRBJ1-5, with 10 bases lining up with TRBD1. The CDR3 loop spans 19 amino acids. Germline V gives CDR1 SSHAT, CDR2 FNYEAQ (reference sequence).

This chain links TRBV29-1 with TRBJ1-1; tentatively, D is TRBD1 (5 bases). This CDR3 has 13 amino acids. Looked up from germline, CDR1 is SQVTM and CDR2 is ANQGSEA. V shed 3 bases and J shed 5 bases, with 13 bases lying between them. CDR3 nucleotides: TGCAGCGTTGAGGGGGGGGATTGGACTGAAGCTTTCTTT. It translates to CSVEGGDWTEAFF.

A word on this clone: An end of the junction differs from the germline gene, which may be a read error. The chain employs TRBV7-7 and TRBJ2-7; 9 bases align to TRBD2. This CDR3 is built from 15 residues. Germline-derived CDR1 and CDR2 are SSHAT and FNYEAQ (reference sequence). The CDR3: CASTRGREGNYEQYF. CDR3 nucleotides: TGTGCTAGCACCCGGGGGCGGGAGGGCAACTACGAGCAGTACTTC.

The V gene is TRBV25-1, the J gene TRBJ1-5; D is perhaps TRBD1 (6 bases). The CDR3 spans 13 residues. Trimming left V 10 bases short and J 2 bases short, with 12 bases between. Germline loops: CDR1 MGHDK, CDR2 SYGVNS. CDR3 sequence reads: CATKDSRNQPQHF. The CDR3 DNA reads as TGTGCCACCAAGGACAGTCGCAATCAGCCCCAGCATTTT.

V is TRBV5-1 and J is TRBJ2-7; possibly TRBD1 for D (6 bases). V was clipped by 0 bases and J by 6 bases, with 13 bases between them. The CDR3 is 14 amino acids. Germline V gene data show CDR1 as SGHRS and CDR2 as YFSETQ. The CDR3 nucleotides read TGCGCCAGCAGCTTGGGACAGGTGGTTCTCGAGCAGTACTTC. Translating gives CASSLGQVVLEQYF.

This chain joins TRBV6-6 and TRBJ2-5; D not certain. This CDR3 spans 15 amino acids. Trimming stripped 6 bases from V and 4 bases from J, with 18 bases between. Germline V CDR1 and CDR2: MNHNY, SVGAGI (reference sequence). DNA of the CDR3: TGTGCCAGCAGCTCCGACAACCAAGGGCGAGAGACCCAGTACTTC. Encoded protein: CASSSDNQGRETQYF.

This clone was counted a single time. The CDR3 loop is CASRQTGRLLTGELFF. The DNA for the CDR3 is TGCGCCAGCAGACAAACAGGGAGGCTGTTAACCGGGGAGCTGTTTTTT. The chain couples TRBV10-2 to TRBJ2-2; the D gene could be TRBD1 or TRBD2 (6 bases each). The CDR3 is 16 amino acids. CDR1 and CDR2 from the germline V gene are WSHSY and SAAADI. The ends were cut back, 6 bases at V and 5 bases at J, with 19 bases in the middle.

This chain uses TRBV20-1 with TRBJ1-2; no reliable D call. V was clipped by 8 bases and J by 8 bases, with 15 bases between them. Germline V gives CDR1 DFQATT, CDR2 SNEGSKA (reference sequence). This CDR3 region has 11 residues. The CDR3 sequence is CSSRTLEGYTF. The CDR3 bases are TGCAGTTCTCGCACACTGGAGGGCTACACCTTC.

Turning to this clone: The sample carries other DNA sequences with the same CDR3. The chain combines TRBV18 with TRBJ2-1, with 11 bases lining up with TRBD2. CDR3 length: 15 amino acids. Germline trimming cut 6 bases from V and 3 bases from J; bases unmatched to any gene: 4. Looked up from germline, CDR1 is KGHSH and CDR2 is LQKENI. This CDR3 is CASSSGLAVYNEQFF. In DNA form, the CDR3 reads TGTGCCAGCTCCTCGGGACTAGCGGTCTACAATGAGCAGTTCTTC.

The V gene is TRBV30, the J gene TRBJ2-5; 8 bases match TRBD2. J gave up 3 bases and V 8 bases, and 11 bases lay outside the gene matches. The length of the CDR3 is 14 residues. The germline CDR1 and CDR2 sequences are GTSNPN and SVGIG (reference sequence). The CDR3 bases are TGTGCCCGATCCTTTGGCGGGAGGAAAGAGACCCAGTACTTC. Amino acid sequence: CARSFGGRKETQYF. Filled out from reference TRBV30 and TRBJ2-5, the complete variable domain reads SQTIHQWPATLVQPVGSPLSLECTVEGTSNPNLYWYRQAAGRGLQLLFYSVGIGQISSEVPQNLSASRPQDRQFILSSKKLLLSDSGFYLCARSFGGRKETQYFGPGTRLLVL.